The T cell receptor beta chain under discussion was sequenced for a study of response to subunit inactivated influenza vaccine. Using its own MiXCR run on the RT-PCR reads, TCRdb lists one record per CDR3 protein. Of fewer than 250,000 distinct CDR3 sequences detected, approximately 15% appear once; the ten largest clones hold 26%. With 3 bases removed from V and 8 bases from J, the gap between germline ends came to 13 bases. Germline loops: CDR1 KGHDR, CDR2 SFDVKD. The CDR3 loop spans 14 amino acids. Comment on this clonotype: Its specificity is unknown.

Whole-study findings and limits: It was the authors' suggestion that each seasonal influenza vaccination recruits few new T cells.

The specimen was CD8+ T cells sorted from PBMCs, collected more than 4 days after vaccination. This receptor was obtained from a man aged 45-65 years who received an inactivated influenza vaccine. The rearrangement uses TRBV24-1 and TRBJ2-1, with D uncertain. CDR3 residues: CATSDKGFRYEQFF. The CDR3 nucleotides are TGTGCCACCAGTGATAAGGGTTTTAGGTATGAGCAGTTCTTC.